One and the same sample provided the 18 T cell receptor beta chains below, sequenced in a study of shared clonotypes between healthy human individuals. The data were produced by immunoSEQ multiplex PCR, yet TCRdb's version contains in-frame clones alone and is incomplete. Counted here are 1,100,000 or so clones, about four fifths occurring once; the ten biggest clones make up about 0.52%. Sequences were obtained from memory CD4+ T cells from PBMCs. Subset described: CD45RA-negative fraction. All receptors derive from a man in his late teens or twenties in good health. Some clones in this sample may be carry-over from other donors' samples.

The chain couples TRBV9 to TRBJ2-1; D gene ambiguous. Germline V gene data show CDR1 as SGDLS and CDR2 as YYNGEE. The CDR3 contains 14 residues. V lost 0 bases and J 4 bases, leaving 8 bases between the germline ends. DNA for the CDR3: TGTGCCAGCAGCGTAGGGGCCACTTACAATGAGCAGTTCTTC. Its translation: CASSVGATYNEQFF.

V usage is TRBV28 and J usage is TRBJ2-7; D remains ambiguous. Germline CDR1 MDHEN, CDR2 SYDVKM. CDR3 size: 16 residues. V lost 2 bases and J 2 bases, leaving 16 bases between the germline ends. For the CDR3, the DNA is TGTGCCAGCAGTTTAGTCGGGCGATCTCGAACCTACGAGCAGTACTTC. As protein: CASSLVGRSRTYEQYF.

The sample holds one count of this clone. The rearrangement uses TRBV5-5 and TRBJ2-5; TRBD2 is a possible D gene (5 bases). In germline, CDR1 is SGHKS, CDR2 YYEKEE (reference sequence). V gave up 0 bases and J gave up 4 bases, with 7 bases separating them. This CDR3 spans 13 amino acids. The CDR3 loop is CASSLVGRETQYF. The CDR3, as DNA: TGTGCCAGCAGCTTGGTAGGGAGAGAGACCCAGTACTTC. Full variable domain (missing parts from reference TRBV5-5 and TRBJ2-5): DAGVTQSPTHLIKTRGQQVTLRCSPISGHKSVSWYQQVLGQGPQFIFQYYEKEERGRGNFPDRFSARQFPNYSSELNVNALLLGDSALYLCASSLVGRETQYFGPGTRLLVL.

In DNA form, the CDR3 reads TGTGCCAGCAGTGGACGACGGGGCCAGGGCTACACCTTC. Amino acid sequence: CASSGRRGQGYTF. This rearrangement joins TRBV28 to TRBJ1-2; TRBD1 might be the D (5 bases). Trimming stripped 5 bases from V and 8 bases from J, with 15 bases between. The CDR3 is made up of 13 amino acids. The germline gives CDR1 MDHEN, CDR2 SYDVKM.

V usage is TRBV2 and J usage is TRBJ2-7; 11 bases fit TRBD2. The CDR3 has 15 residues. CDR1 and CDR2 from the germline V gene are SNHLY and FYNNEI. J lost 2 bases, V lost 6 bases, and 6 bases had no gene match. The CDR3: CASREGLAETYEQYF. Here the CDR3 DNA reads TGTGCCAGCAGGGAGGGACTAGCGGAGACCTACGAGCAGTACTTC.

V and J are TRBV5-5 and TRBJ2-3; TRBD1 matches at 7 bases. CDR1 and CDR2 (germline): SGHKS, YYEKEE (reference sequence). J lost 5 bases, V lost 4 bases, and 10 bases had no gene match. CDR3 length equals 15 residues. This CDR3 is CASSPGQGVVDTQYF. The CDR3, as DNA: TGTGCCAGCAGCCCGGGGCAGGGGGTGGTAGATACGCAGTATTTT.

CDR3 DNA: TGCGCCAGCAGCTTGGAAACTAGCGGAGGGAACAATGAGCAGTTCTTC. It is translated as CASSLETSGGNNEQFF. The chain employs TRBV5-1 and TRBJ2-1; the match to TRBD2 covers 8 bases. The CDR3 is 16 residues long. CDR1 and CDR2 from the germline V gene are SGHRS and YFSETQ. The ends lost 0 bases at V and 5 bases at J; junction bases unmatched: 7.

The J gene is TRBJ2-7, the V gene TRBV5-1; D is perhaps TRBD1 or TRBD2 (5 bases each). Germline loops: CDR1 SGHRS, CDR2 YFSETQ. V lost 6 bases and J 3 bases, leaving 19 bases between the germline ends. CDR3 length: 15 residues. For the CDR3, the DNA is TGCGCCAGCACCTCCGGAGAGGGGTGGTACTACGAGCAGTACTTC. Translating gives CASTSGEGWYYEQYF.

In its sample, this clone was seen many times. The chain is built from TRBV5-1 and TRBJ2-3; a weak D match, TRBD2 (6 bases). The CDR3 is 16 residues long. The germline V gene has CDR1 SGHRS and CDR2 YFSETQ. V was shortened by 3 bases and J by 6 bases, with 20 bases between the two germline ends. The CDR3 loop reads CASSSAAAPGGDTQYF. The CDR3 coding sequence is TGCGCCAGCAGCTCGGCGGCGGCCCCCGGAGGGGATACGCAGTATTTT. The full variable domain, rest sourced from reference TRBV5-1 and TRBJ2-3, is KAGVTQTPRYLIKTRGQQVTLSCSPISGHRSVSWYQQTPGQGLQFLFEYFSETQRNKGNFPGRFSGRQFSNSRSEMNVSTLELGDSALYLCASSSAAAPGGDTQYFGPGTRLTVL.

The rearrangement uses TRBV6-1 and TRBJ1-2; D might be TRBD1 (5 bases). V was cut by 5 bases and J by 4 bases, with 11 bases left in between. Germline-derived CDR1 and CDR2 are MNHNS and SASEGT. There are 13 residues in the CDR3. Here the CDR3 DNA reads TGTGCCAGCAGTAGGGGCTGGGGCTATGGCTACACCTTC. Translation gives CASSRGWGYGYTF.

This chain links TRBV19 with TRBJ1-5; weak D call: TRBD1 (6 bases). The length of the CDR3 is 13 residues. Germline V gives CDR1 LNHDA, CDR2 SQIVND (reference sequence). Trimming stripped 8 bases from V and 7 bases from J, with 15 bases between. The CDR3 DNA reads TGTGCCAGTGAATGGGGGCGAGAACAGCCCCAGCATTTT. This codes for CASEWGREQPQHF.

V and J are TRBV4-2 and TRBJ2-1, with 8 bases identical to TRBD2. Per the germline V gene, CDR1 is LGHNA and CDR2 is YNFKEQ. The V and J ends lost 0 bases and 4 bases, in that order; junction bases with no gene match: 8. The length of the CDR3 is 17 residues. CDR3 DNA sequence: TGTGCCAGCAGCCAAGAGTGGACTAGCCTGGGATACAATGAGCAGTTCTTC. Its translation is CASSQEWTSLGYNEQFF.

The chain is built from TRBV6-6 and TRBJ2-5; D call uncertain. The CDR3 length is 13 residues. Germline V gene data show CDR1 as MNHNY and CDR2 as SVGAGI (reference sequence). The V gene lost 8 bases and the J gene lost 0 bases, with 10 bases spanning the gap. The chain's CDR3 is CASVRSNQETQYF. CDR3 coding DNA: TGTGCCAGCGTCCGGTCTAACCAAGAGACCCAGTACTTC.

CDR3 sequence reads: CASSSEATDTQYF. The CDR3 DNA reads TGTGCCAGCAGTTCCGAAGCCACAGATACGCAGTATTTT. This chain links TRBV28 with TRBJ2-3; D gene uncertain. The CDR3 totals 13 residues. Germline CDR1 MDHEN, CDR2 SYDVKM. The V gene lost 4 bases and the J gene lost 2 bases, with 7 bases spanning the gap. The complete variable domain, with remaining parts taken from reference TRBV28 and TRBJ2-3, reads DVKVTQSSRYLVKRTGEKVFLECVQDMDHENMFWYRQDPGLGLRLIYFSYDVKMKEKGDIPEGYSVSREKKERFSLILESASTNQTSMYLCASSSEATDTQYFGPGTRLTVL.

This clone has a count of ten or more. J is TRBJ2-7 and V is TRBV5-1; tentatively, D is TRBD1 (5 bases). The CDR3 has 14 amino acids. Germline V gene sequence: CDR1 SGHRS, CDR2 YFSETQ. The V end lost 1 base, the J end lost 0 bases, and 8 bases lay between the germline ends. The CDR3, as DNA: TGCGCCAGCAGCTTGAGTCAGGGCTCCTACGAGCAGTACTTC. Translating it yields CASSLSQGSYEQYF. The variable domain in full, completed from reference TRBV5-1 and TRBJ2-7, reads KAGVTQTPRYLIKTRGQQVTLSCSPISGHRSVSWYQQTPGQGLQFLFEYFSETQRNKGNFPGRFSGRQFSNSRSEMNVSTLELGDSALYLCASSLSQGSYEQYFGPGTRLTVT.

The chain couples TRBV7-9 to TRBJ1-5, with 8 bases that match TRBD1. Germline values: CDR1 SEHNR, CDR2 FQNEAQ (reference sequence). CDR3 length: 14 amino acids. With V trimmed by 5 bases and J by 3 bases, 3 bases remained unmatched. The CDR3 loop reads CASSRTGNNQPQHF. DNA of the CDR3: TGTGCCAGCAGCAGGACAGGGAACAATCAGCCCCAGCATTTT.

The chain links TRBV25-1 to TRBJ1-2; D not resolved. With 2 bases removed from V and 4 bases from J, the gap between germline ends came to 17 bases. The CDR3 spans 16 residues. Per germline, CDR1 MGHDK and CDR2 SYGVNS. The CDR3 region is CASSEGRSDAGYGYTF. CDR3 in DNA: TGTGCCAGCAGTGAAGGTCGGTCGGACGCTGGCTATGGCTACACCTTC.

Here the CDR3 reads CASSILQGMAGIYEQYF. The CDR3 bases are TGTGCCAGCAGTATACTTCAGGGGATGGCAGGGATCTACGAGCAGTACTTC. The chain employs TRBV28 and TRBJ2-7, with D possibly matching TRBD1 (6 bases). CDR1 MDHEN and CDR2 SYDVKM come from the germline V gene. V was clipped by 5 bases and J by 3 bases, with 23 bases between them. This CDR3 is 17 amino acids long.